This T cell receptor beta chain was recorded in a study of CD8+CD57+ T cells in acquired aplastic anemia. Turning to the study itself: Sorted CD4+ and CD8+ cells gave an average of roughly 3 ug of DNA. Points from the study as a whole: Patients shared some 30 CD8+ CDR3 sequences with controls. Any difference that existed in CD8+ Simpson's diversity between patients and controls was not significant.

Regarding this clonotype: The antigen is undetermined. This clone may be a read error of a much larger clone one base away.

Genomic DNA provided the template from which TCR beta VDJ and CDR3 profiles were obtained. TCRdb processed the reads anew with MiXCR; each CDR3 protein has one entry. The sample has about 270,000 distinct CDR3 sequences; 45% to 70% are singletons. Trimming stripped 5 bases from V and 5 bases from J, with 18 bases between. The germline V gene encodes CDR1 SGHTA and CDR2 FQGTGA. The CDR3 contains 15 residues. Sequenced sample: sorted CD4+, CD8+, or CD8+CD57+ T cells (not recorded which) from PBMCs. This receptor was taken from a human donor with severe aplastic anemia or a healthy control (not recorded which). This chain joins TRBV7-3 and TRBJ2-5; TRBD1 is a possible D gene (7 bases). The CDR3 DNA reads TGTGCCAGCAGCCATAGACAGGGAGGCCATGAGACCCAGTACTTC. Translating it yields CASSHRQGGHETQYF.